The sequence of this T cell receptor beta chain was determined in a study of blood T cell repertoires in COVID-19. Study-wide context: The United States, Italy and Spain provided the acute and convalescent COVID-19 samples. T cells, B-cell-depleted T cells, or PBMCs supplied cDNA or gDNA.

Original processing methods: Reference gene primer amplification gave estimated nucleated cell counts. Clones were read by immunoSEQ multiplex PCR, and TCRdb kept only the in-frame ones, dropping some. That table is the source of V, J and clone size, and D and trimming were worked out from the DNA. The table has approximately 220,000 clones, more than 75% seen once; the top ten hold roughly 6.2%. Germline-derived CDR1 and CDR2 are MDHEN and SYDVKM. The trim removed 5 bases at V and 6 bases at J, leaving 15 bases unmatched. This CDR3 comprises 16 residues. The sequenced sample consisted of peripheral blood. The chain combines TRBV28 with TRBJ1-1; 7 bases align to TRBD1. The sequence derives from a man in his 60s who had recovered from COVID-19. DNA of the CDR3: TGTGCCAGCAGTCCAGGGACAGTCTTAGGGCCCGCTGAAGCTTTCTTT. This translates into CASSPGTVLGPAEAFF. The whole variable domain, remainder taken from reference TRBV28 and TRBJ1-1, is DVKVTQSSRYLVKRTGEKVFLECVQDMDHENMFWYRQDPGLGLRLIYFSYDVKMKEKGDIPEGYSVSREKKERFSLILESASTNQTSMYLCASSPGTVLGPAEAFFGQGTRLTVV.